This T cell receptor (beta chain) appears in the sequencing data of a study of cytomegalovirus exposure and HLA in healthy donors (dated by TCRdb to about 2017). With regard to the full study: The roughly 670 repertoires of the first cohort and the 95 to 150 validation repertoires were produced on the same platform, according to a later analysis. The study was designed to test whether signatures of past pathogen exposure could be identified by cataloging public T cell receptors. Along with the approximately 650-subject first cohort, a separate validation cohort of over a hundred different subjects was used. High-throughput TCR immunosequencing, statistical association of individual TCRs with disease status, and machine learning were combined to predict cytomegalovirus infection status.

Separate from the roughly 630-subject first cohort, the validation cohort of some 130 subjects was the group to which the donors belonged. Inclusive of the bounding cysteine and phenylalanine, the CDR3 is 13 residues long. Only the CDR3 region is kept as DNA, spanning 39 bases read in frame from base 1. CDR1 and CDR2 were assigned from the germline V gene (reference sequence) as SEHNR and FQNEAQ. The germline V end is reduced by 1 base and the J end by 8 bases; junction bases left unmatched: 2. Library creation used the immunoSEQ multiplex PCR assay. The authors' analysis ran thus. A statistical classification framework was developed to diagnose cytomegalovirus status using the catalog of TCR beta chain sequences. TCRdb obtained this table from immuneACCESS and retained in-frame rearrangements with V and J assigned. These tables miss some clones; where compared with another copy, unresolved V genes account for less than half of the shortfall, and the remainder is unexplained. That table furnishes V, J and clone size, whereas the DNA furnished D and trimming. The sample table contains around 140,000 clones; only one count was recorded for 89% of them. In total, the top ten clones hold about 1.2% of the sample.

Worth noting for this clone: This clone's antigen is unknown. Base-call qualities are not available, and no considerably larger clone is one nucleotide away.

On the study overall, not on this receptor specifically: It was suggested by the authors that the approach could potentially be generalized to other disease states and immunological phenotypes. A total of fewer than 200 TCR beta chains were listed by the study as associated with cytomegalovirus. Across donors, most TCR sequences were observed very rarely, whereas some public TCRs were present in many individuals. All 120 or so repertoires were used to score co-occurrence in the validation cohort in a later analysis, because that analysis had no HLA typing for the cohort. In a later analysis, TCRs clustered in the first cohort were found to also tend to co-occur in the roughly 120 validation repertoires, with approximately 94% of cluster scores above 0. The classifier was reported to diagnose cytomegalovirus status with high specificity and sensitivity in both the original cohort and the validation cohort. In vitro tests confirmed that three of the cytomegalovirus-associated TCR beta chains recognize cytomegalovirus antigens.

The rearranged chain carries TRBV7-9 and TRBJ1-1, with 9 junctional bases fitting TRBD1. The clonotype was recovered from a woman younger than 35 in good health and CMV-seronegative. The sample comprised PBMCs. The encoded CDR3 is CASSLVTGGEAFF. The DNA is TGTGCCAGCAGCTTAGTCACAGGGGGCGAAGCTTTCTTT.